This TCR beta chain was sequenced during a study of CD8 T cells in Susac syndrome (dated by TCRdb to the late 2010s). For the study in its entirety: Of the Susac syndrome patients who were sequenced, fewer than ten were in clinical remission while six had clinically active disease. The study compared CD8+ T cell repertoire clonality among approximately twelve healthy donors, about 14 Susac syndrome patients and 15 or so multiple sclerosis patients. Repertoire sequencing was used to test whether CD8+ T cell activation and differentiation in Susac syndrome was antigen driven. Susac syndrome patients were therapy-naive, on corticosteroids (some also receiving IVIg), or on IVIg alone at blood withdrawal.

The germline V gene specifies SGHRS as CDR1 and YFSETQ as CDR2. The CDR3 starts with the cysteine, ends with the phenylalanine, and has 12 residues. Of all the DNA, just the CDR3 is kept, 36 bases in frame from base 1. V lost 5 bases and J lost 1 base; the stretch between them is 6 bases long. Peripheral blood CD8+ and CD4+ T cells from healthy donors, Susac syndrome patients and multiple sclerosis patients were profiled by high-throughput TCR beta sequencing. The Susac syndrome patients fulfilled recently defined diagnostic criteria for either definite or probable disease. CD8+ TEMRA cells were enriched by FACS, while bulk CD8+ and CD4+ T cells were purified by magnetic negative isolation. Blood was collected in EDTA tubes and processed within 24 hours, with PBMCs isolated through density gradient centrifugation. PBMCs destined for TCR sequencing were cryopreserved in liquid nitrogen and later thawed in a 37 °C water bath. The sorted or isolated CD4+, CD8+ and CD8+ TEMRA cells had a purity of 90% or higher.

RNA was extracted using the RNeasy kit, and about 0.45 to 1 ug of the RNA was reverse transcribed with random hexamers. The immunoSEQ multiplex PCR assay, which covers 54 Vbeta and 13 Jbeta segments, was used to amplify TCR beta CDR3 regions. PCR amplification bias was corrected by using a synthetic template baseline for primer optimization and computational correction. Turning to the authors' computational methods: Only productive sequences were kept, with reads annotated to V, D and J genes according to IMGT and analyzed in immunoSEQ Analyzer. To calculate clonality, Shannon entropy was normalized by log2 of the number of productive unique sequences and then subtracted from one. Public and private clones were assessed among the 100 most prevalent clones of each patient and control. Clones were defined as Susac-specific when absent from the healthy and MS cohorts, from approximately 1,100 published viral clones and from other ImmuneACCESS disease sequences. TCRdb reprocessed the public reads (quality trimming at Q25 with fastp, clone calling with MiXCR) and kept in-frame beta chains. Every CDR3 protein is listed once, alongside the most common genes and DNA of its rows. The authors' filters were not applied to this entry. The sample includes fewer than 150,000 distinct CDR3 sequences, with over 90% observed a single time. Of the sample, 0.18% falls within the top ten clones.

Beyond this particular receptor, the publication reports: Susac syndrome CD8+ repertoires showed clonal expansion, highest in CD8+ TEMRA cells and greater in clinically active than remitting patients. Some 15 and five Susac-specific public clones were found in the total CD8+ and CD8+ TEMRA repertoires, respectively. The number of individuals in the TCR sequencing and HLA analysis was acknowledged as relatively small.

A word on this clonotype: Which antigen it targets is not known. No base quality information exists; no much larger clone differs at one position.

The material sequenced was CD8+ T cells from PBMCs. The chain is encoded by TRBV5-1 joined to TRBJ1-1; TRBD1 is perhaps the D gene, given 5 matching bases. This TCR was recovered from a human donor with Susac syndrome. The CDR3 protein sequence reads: CASRTANTEAFF. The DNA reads TGCGCCAGCAGGACAGCGAACACTGAAGCTTTCTTT.